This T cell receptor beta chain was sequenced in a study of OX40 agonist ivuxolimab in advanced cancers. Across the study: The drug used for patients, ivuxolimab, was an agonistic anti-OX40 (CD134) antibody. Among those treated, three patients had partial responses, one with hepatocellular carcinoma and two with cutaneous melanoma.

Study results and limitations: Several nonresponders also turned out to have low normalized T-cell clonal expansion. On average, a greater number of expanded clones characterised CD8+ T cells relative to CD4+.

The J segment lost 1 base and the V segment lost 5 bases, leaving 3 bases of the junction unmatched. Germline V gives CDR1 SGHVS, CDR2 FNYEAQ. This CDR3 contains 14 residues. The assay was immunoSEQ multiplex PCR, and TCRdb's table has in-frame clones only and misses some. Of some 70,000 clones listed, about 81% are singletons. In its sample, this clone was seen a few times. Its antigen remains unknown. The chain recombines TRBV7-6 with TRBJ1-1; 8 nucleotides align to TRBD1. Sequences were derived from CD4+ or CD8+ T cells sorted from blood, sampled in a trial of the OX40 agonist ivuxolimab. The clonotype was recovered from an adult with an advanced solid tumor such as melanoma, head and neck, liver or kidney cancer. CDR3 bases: TGTGCCAGCAGCCCAGGGGGCAGGAACACTGAAGCTTTCTTT. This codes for CASSPGGRNTEAFF.